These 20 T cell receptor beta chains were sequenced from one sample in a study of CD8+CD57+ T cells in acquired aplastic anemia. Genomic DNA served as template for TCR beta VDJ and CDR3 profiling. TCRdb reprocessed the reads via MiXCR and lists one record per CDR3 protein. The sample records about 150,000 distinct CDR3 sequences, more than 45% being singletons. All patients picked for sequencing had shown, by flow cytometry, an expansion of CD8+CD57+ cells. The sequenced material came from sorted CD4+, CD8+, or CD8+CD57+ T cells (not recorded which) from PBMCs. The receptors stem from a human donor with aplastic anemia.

The CDR3 coding sequence is TGTGCCACCAGCAGGACCCGGGACAGGAACTACGAGCAGTACGTC. It is translated as CATSRTRDRNYEQYV. The chain uses TRBV15 and TRBJ2-7; 8 positions match TRBD1. V was clipped by 3 bases and J by 3 bases; unmatched bases: 7. There are 15 residues in the CDR3. In germline, CDR1 is LNHNV, CDR2 YYDKDF (reference sequence).

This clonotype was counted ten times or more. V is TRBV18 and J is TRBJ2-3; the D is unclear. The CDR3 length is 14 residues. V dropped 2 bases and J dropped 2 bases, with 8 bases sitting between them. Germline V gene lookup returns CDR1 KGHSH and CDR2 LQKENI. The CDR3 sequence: CASSPAIHTDTQYF. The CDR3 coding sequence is TGTGCCAGCTCACCAGCGATTCACACAGATACGCAGTATTTT.

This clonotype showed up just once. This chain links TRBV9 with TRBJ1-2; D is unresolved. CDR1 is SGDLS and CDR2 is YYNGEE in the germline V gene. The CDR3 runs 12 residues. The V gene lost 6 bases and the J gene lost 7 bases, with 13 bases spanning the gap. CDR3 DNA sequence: TGTGCCAGCATCAATCCGACGGGTGGCTACACCTTC. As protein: CASINPTGGYTF.

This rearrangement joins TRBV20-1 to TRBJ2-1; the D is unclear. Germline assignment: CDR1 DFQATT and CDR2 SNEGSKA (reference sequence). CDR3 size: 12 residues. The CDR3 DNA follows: TGCAGCCACAGCTTGGGGAACAATGAGCAGTTCTTC. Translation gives CSHSLGNNEQFF.

The CDR3 DNA reads TGTGCCAGCAGTGTTCAGGGGTCGGATTCACCCCTCCACTTT. Translating gives CASSVQGSDSPLHF. The chain employs TRBV2 and TRBJ1-6; TRBD1 is a possible D gene (6 bases). Germline CDR1 SNHLY, CDR2 FYNNEI. The CDR3 has 14 residues. Between the trimmed V and J ends, which lost 4 bases and 8 bases, there was a span of 12 bases.

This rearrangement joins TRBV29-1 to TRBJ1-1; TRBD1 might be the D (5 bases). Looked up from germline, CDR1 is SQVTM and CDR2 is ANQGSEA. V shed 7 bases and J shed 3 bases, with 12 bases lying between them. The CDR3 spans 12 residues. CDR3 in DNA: TGCAGCGCTGACCGGGGGGACACTGAAGCTTTCTTT. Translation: CSADRGDTEAFF.

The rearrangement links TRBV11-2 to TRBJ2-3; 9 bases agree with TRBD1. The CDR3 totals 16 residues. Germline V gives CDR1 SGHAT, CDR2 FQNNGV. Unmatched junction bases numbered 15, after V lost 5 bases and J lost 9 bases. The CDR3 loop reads CASSRPGQGKGSTQYF. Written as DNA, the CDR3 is TGTGCCAGCAGCCGCCCGGGACAGGGAAAAGGATCGACGCAGTATTTT.

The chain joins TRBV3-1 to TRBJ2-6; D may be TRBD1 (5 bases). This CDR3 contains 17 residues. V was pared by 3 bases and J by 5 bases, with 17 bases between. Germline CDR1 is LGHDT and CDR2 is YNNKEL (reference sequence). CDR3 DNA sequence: TGTGCCAGCAGCCACAGGATGGGGCCTCCTAGGGCCAACGTCCTGACTTTC. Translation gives CASSHRMGPPRANVLTF.

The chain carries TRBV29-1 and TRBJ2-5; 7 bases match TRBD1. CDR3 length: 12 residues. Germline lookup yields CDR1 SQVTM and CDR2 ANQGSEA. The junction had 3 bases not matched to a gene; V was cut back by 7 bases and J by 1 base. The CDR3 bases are TGCAGCGCAGGGGACAGCCAAGAGACCCAGTACTTC. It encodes CSAGDSQETQYF.

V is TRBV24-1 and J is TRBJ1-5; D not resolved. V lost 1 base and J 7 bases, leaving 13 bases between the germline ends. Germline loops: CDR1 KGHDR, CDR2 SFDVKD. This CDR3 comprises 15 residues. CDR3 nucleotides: TGTGCCACCAGTGATTTCGACGCTCCTGGCCAGCCCCAGCATTTT. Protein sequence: CATSDFDAPGQPQHF.

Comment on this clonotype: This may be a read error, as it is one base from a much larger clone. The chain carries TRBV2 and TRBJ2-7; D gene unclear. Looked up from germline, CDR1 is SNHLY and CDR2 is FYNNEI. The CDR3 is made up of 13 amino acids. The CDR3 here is CAGSEFLAYEQYF. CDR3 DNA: TGTGCCGGCAGTGAGTTTCTAGCCTACGAGCAGTACTTC.

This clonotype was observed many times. The CDR3 sequence: CASSVDAGYYGYTF. CDR3 coding DNA: TGTGCCAGCAGCGTAGACGCAGGATACTATGGCTACACCTTC. The V call is TRBV9, the J call TRBJ1-2; D gene unclear. V lost 0 bases to trimming and J lost 3 bases, with 9 bases between them. Germline CDR1 reads SGDLS; CDR2 reads YYNGEE. This CDR3 has 14 residues.

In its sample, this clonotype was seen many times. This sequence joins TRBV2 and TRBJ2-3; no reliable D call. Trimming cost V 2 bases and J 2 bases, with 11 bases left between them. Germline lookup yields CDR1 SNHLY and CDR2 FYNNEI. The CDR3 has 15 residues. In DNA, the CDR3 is TGTGCCAGCAGTGAAATCGCTTCCGTCACAGATACGCAGTATTTT. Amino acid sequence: CASSEIASVTDTQYF.

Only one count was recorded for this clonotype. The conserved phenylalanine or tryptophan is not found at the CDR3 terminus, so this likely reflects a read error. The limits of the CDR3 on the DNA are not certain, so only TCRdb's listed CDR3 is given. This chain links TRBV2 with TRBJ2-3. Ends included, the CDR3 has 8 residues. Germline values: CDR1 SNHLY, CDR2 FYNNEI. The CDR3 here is CASSEMGI.

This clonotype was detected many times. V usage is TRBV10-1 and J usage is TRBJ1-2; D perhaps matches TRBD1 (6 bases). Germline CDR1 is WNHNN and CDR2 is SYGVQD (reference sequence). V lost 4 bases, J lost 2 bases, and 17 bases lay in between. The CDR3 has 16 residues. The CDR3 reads CASSGRFNDRNYGYTF. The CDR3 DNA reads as TGCGCCAGCAGTGGAAGATTTAATGACAGGAACTATGGCTACACCTTC.

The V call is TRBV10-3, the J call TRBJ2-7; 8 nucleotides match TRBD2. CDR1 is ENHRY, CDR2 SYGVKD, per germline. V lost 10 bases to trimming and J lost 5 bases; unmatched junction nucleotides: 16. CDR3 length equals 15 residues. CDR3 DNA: TGTGCCAGCAGGTACAGCTCCGGGAGGGCCCACGAGCAGTACGTC. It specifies CASRYSSGRAHEQYV.

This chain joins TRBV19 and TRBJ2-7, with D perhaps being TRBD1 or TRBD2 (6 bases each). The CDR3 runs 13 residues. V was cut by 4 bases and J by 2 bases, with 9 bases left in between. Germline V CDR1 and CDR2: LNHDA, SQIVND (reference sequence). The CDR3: CASSKGGTYEQYF. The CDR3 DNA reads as TGTGCCAGTAGTAAGGGGGGAACCTACGAGCAGTACTTC.

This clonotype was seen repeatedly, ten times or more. The CDR3 loop is CASSEPAAGLAGDEQFF. The CDR3 DNA follows: TGTGCCAGCAGTGAGCCCGCCGCGGGACTAGCGGGAGACGAGCAGTTCTTC. The V call is TRBV25-1, the J call TRBJ2-1; 14 bases are a match to TRBD2. This CDR3 has 17 residues. Germline V gene sequence: CDR1 MGHDK, CDR2 SYGVNS. V lost 3 bases to trimming and J lost 10 bases; unmatched junction nucleotides: 11.

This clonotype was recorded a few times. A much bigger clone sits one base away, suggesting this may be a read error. As DNA, the CDR3 is TGTGCCAGCAGCCGAACAGGGAACATCGTCTATGGCTACACCTTC. Protein sequence: CASSRTGNIVYGYTF. The genes are TRBV7-9 and TRBJ1-2; the D gene is possibly TRBD1 (6 bases). The CDR3 runs to 15 residues. Per the germline V gene, CDR1 is SEHNR and CDR2 is FQNEAQ (reference sequence). V was pared by 5 bases and J by 4 bases, with 17 bases between. Full variable domain (rest looked up from reference TRBV7-9 and TRBJ1-2): DTGVSQNPRHKITKRGQNVTFRCDPISEHNRLYWYRQTLGQGPEFLTYFQNEAQLEKSRLLSDRFSAERPKGSFSTLEIQRTEQGDSAMYLCASSRTGNIVYGYTFGSGTRLTVV.

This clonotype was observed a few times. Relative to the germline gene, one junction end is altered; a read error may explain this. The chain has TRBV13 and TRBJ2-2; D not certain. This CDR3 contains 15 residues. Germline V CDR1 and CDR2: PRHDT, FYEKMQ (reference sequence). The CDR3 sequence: CACSFSNSLHGELFF. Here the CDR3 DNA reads TGTGCCTGCAGCTTCTCCAACAGTTTACACGGGGAGCTGTTTTTT. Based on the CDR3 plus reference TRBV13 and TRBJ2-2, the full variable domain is AAGVIQSPRHLIKEKRETATLKCYPIPRHDTVYWYQQGPGQDPQFLISFYEKMQSDKGSIPDRFSAQQFSDYHSELNMSSLELGDSALYFCACSFSNSLHGELFFGEGSRLTVL.